A single sample gave rise to the 25 T cell receptor beta chains below, sequenced in a study of blood T cells in healthy people across ages. It was with a sample-barcoded 5' primer and a J-beta primer mix that a second PCR of roughly 7 to 12 cycles was run. TCRdb fed the 5' RACE reads into MiXCR, producing one record per CDR3 protein. This table holds around 800,000 distinct CDR3 sequences, about 47% found once. Material: blood. The source is an elderly man in good health.

This clonotype has more than one count but fewer than ten. The chain has TRBV7-3 and TRBJ2-6; weak D call: TRBD1 (7 bases). This CDR3 contains 18 residues. Germline CDR1 is SGHTA and CDR2 is FQGTGA. The germline V and J ends were trimmed by 1 base and 0 bases, with 13 bases remaining between them. The CDR3 nucleotides read TGTGCCAGCAGCTTAAGGGGGGACAGTTACTCTGGGGCCAACGTCCTGACTTTC. It specifies CASSLRGDSYSGANVLTF.

This clonotype was counted a few times. V and J are TRBV7-2 and TRBJ2-6; no clear D. Germline V gene data show CDR1 as SGHTA and CDR2 as FQGNSA. The CDR3 is made up of 13 amino acids. V gave up 5 bases and J gave up 13 bases, with 15 bases separating them. The CDR3: CASSLLGVEVLTF. CDR3 bases: TGTGCCAGCAGCCTATTGGGTGTTGAGGTCCTGACTTTC.

This chain links TRBV27 with TRBJ1-5; 10 bases map to TRBD1. This CDR3 region has 15 residues. Germline V gene lookup returns CDR1 MNHEY and CDR2 SMNVEV (reference sequence). V shed 3 bases, J shed 6 bases, and the junction held 5 bases outside the gene matches. CDR3 DNA sequence: TGTGCCAGCAGTTTGGGGACAGGGGCAGCTCAGCCCCAGCATTTT. It is translated as CASSLGTGAAQPQHF.

This clonotype appeared many times. This chain links TRBV20-1 with TRBJ2-7; unclear D gene. V lost 0 bases, J lost 2 bases, and 5 bases lay in between. The germline V gene has CDR1 DFQATT and CDR2 SNEGSKA (reference sequence). The CDR3 contains 12 residues. DNA of the CDR3: TGCAGTGCTAGAGATGACCCCTACGAGCAGTACTTC. Encoded protein: CSARDDPYEQYF.

This clonotype was seen a single time. The chain joins TRBV4-3 to TRBJ2-1, with 7 bases fitting TRBD1. V dropped 2 bases and J dropped 1; count of bases not matched to a gene: 5. Germline values: CDR1 LGHNA, CDR2 YSLEER. The CDR3 extends over 16 amino acids. The CDR3, as DNA: TGCGCCAGCAGCCAATCAGCGACAGGGTCCTACAATGAGCAGTTCTTC. This encodes CASSQSATGSYNEQFF.

This chain joins TRBV29-1 and TRBJ2-5, with D perhaps TRBD1 (6 bases). The V end lost 7 bases, the J end lost 2 bases, and 11 bases lay between the germline ends. From germline, CDR1 is SQVTM and CDR2 ANQGSEA. The CDR3 loop spans 12 amino acids. The CDR3: CSAGTLQETQYF. Here the CDR3 DNA reads TGCAGCGCCGGGACACTGCAAGAGACCCAGTACTTC.

The genes are TRBV3-1 and TRBJ2-5; D uncertain. The ends were cut back, 7 bases at V and 4 bases at J, with 13 bases in the middle. CDR1 is LGHDT, CDR2 YNNKEL, per germline (reference sequence). The CDR3 contains 13 residues. The CDR3: CASTRSNRETQYF. The CDR3 coding sequence is TGTGCCAGCACCCGTAGTAATAGAGAGACCCAGTACTTC.

The CDR3 is CSASSASGGAGSEQYF. In DNA form, the CDR3 reads TGCAGTGCTAGTTCGGCTAGCGGGGGGGCTGGTAGCGAGCAGTACTTC. The chain links TRBV20-1 to TRBJ2-5, with 12 nucleotides matching TRBD2. The DNA end is more similar to TRBJ2-7, so the J call may be wrong. The CDR3 is 16 amino acids. CDR1 DFQATT and CDR2 SNEGSKA come from the germline V gene (reference sequence).

A remark on this clonotype: Mismatch with germline at one junction end may stem from a read error. The chain joins TRBV12-3 or TRBV12-4 to TRBJ1-4; the D gene is possibly TRBD1 (6 bases). The CDR3 is 15 amino acids. CDR3 sequence reads: CAGSYTQQGGEKLFF. The CDR3 DNA reads TGTGCCGGCAGTTATACGCAACAGGGAGGCGAAAAACTGTTTTTT.

In this sample, this clonotype turned up many times. The chain links TRBV29-1 to TRBJ1-2, with D perhaps TRBD1 (5 bases). The germline V and J ends were trimmed by 2 bases and 3 bases, with 16 bases remaining between them. The CDR3 is made up of 15 amino acids. Germline V gene lookup returns CDR1 SQVTM and CDR2 ANQGSEA. The CDR3 sequence is CSVETPAGRHYGYTF. CDR3 bases: TGCAGCGTTGAAACGCCGGCAGGGAGGCACTATGGCTACACCTTC.

The rearrangement joins TRBV20-1 to TRBJ2-7, with TRBD2 matching 10 bases. Germline V lookup: CDR1 DFQATT, CDR2 SNEGSKA (reference sequence). V gave up 0 bases and J gave up 4 bases; unmatched junction bases: 6. The CDR3 loop spans 15 amino acids. DNA of the CDR3: TGCAGTGCTAGAGATTCCCAGACTAGCGGGTACGAGCAGTACTTC. Protein product: CSARDSQTSGYEQYF.

The chain is built from TRBV6-2 or TRBV6-3 and TRBJ2-1; 9 nucleotides line up with TRBD1. The J segment lost 15 bases and the V segment lost 6 bases, leaving 12 bases of the junction unmatched. This CDR3 has 13 residues. CDR1 MNHEY and CDR2 SVGEGT come from the germline V gene. CDR3 sequence (DNA): TGTGCCAGCAGCCCGGGACAGGGCGGCAGGGGGTTCTTC. As protein: CASSPGQGGRGFF.

The chain uses TRBV9 and TRBJ2-1; D may be TRBD1 (5 bases). Trimming pared 0 bases from V and 6 bases from J, leaving 16 bases between. CDR1 SGDLS and CDR2 YYNGEE come from the germline V gene. The CDR3 has 16 residues. CDR3 residues: CASSVGGRLLGNEQFF. Here the CDR3 DNA reads TGTGCCAGCAGCGTAGGGGGCCGCCTTTTGGGCAATGAGCAGTTCTTC.

The chain links TRBV27 to TRBJ2-7, with D perhaps matching TRBD1 (5 bases). The V gene lost 9 bases and the J gene lost 4 bases, with 10 bases spanning the gap. Looked up from germline, CDR1 is MNHEY and CDR2 is SMNVEV (reference sequence). The CDR3 covers 11 residues. In DNA form, the CDR3 reads TGTGCCAGAAATTACAGGTACGAGCAGTACTTC. It translates to CARNYRYEQYF.

This chain connects TRBV29-1 to TRBJ1-1; D uncertain. Germline-derived CDR1 and CDR2 are SQVTM and ANQGSEA. The CDR3 totals 13 residues. With 4 bases removed from V and 0 bases from J, the gap between germline ends came to 9 bases. In DNA form, the CDR3 reads TGCAGCGTTGTGCGGAGTCTGAACACTGAAGCTTTCTTT. Translation gives CSVVRSLNTEAFF.

This clonotype occurred once. The chain recombines TRBV5-1 with TRBJ1-5, with D unclear. V was trimmed by 4 bases and J by 0 bases, leaving 11 bases between them. This CDR3 is built from 15 residues. CDR1 and CDR2 from the germline V gene are SGHRS and YFSETQ. The CDR3 DNA sequence: TGCGCCAGCAGCGTGGCAGGAATTAGCAATCAGCCCCAGCATTTT. It translates to CASSVAGISNQPQHF. Together with reference TRBV5-1 and TRBJ1-5, the CDR3 gives the full variable domain: KAGVTQTPRYLIKTRGQQVTLSCSPISGHRSVSWYQQTPGQGLQFLFEYFSETQRNKGNFPGRFSGRQFSNSRSEMNVSTLELGDSALYLCASSVAGISNQPQHFGDGTRLSIL.

The chain has TRBV7-2 and TRBJ2-5; D not resolved. V lost 2 bases and J 1 base, leaving 11 bases between the germline ends. From germline, CDR1 is SGHTA and CDR2 FQGNSA. The CDR3 covers 15 residues. CDR3 DNA: TGTGCCAGCAGCTTACATGGCAGCAGCCAAGAGACCCAGTACTTC. It yields the protein CASSLHGSSQETQYF. Using reference TRBV7-2 and TRBJ2-5 for the parts outside the CDR3, the full variable domain is GAGVSQSPSNKVTEKGKDVELRCDPISGHTALYWYRQSLGQGLEFLIYFQGNSAPDKSGLPSDRFSAERTGGSVSTLTIQRTQQEDSAVYLCASSLHGSSQETQYFGPGTRLLVL.

Note on this clonotype: A read error is possible here, since a much larger clone lies one base away. J is TRBJ2-4 and V is TRBV29-1; D unresolved. Per germline, CDR1 SQVTM and CDR2 ANQGSEA. The CDR3 is 13 residues long. V lost 4 bases to trimming and J lost 13 bases, with 20 bases between them. The CDR3 sequence is CSVGTDSYNEQYF. The CDR3 DNA sequence: TGCAGCGTTGGAACTGACTCCTACAATGAGCAGTACTTC.

There are a few counts of this clonotype. This chain links TRBV25-1 with TRBJ2-1; TRBD1 or TRBD2 may be the D gene (5 bases each). CDR3 length: 11 residues. V lost 6 bases and J 6 bases, leaving 6 bases between the germline ends. Germline V gene lookup returns CDR1 MGHDK and CDR2 SYGVNS. The CDR3 loop is CASRGTNEQFF. CDR3 bases: TGTGCCAGCAGAGGGACCAATGAGCAGTTCTTC.

The chain links TRBV7-2 to TRBJ2-7; 10 nucleotides line up with TRBD1. The CDR3 consists of 18 residues. Germline CDR1 and CDR2: SGHTA and FQGNSA. The junction had 13 bases not matched to a gene; V was cut back by 2 bases and J by 3 bases. CDR3 sequence: CASSLRSGRDRGGYEQYF. CDR3 in DNA: TGTGCCAGCAGCTTAAGGTCTGGTCGGGACAGGGGAGGCTACGAGCAGTACTTC.

V is TRBV10-3 and J is TRBJ2-7; possibly TRBD2 for D (5 bases). CDR1 and CDR2 from the germline V gene are ENHRY and SYGVKD. This CDR3 is 14 amino acids long. Trimming took off 4 bases at V and 2 bases at J, with 12 bases between the two ends. The CDR3, as DNA: TGTGCCATCAGTGGAGAAGAGGGCGCCTACGAGCAGTACTTC. Its protein product is CAISGEEGAYEQYF.

A few counts support this clonotype. The gene calls are TRBV29-1 and TRBJ2-1; D possibly uses TRBD1 or TRBD2 (5 bases each). The CDR3 runs 14 residues. Trimming took 7 bases from V and 2 from J, leaving 15 bases between them. The germline CDR1 and CDR2 sequences are SQVTM and ANQGSEA. The CDR3 sequence: CSGSRGVPYNEQFF. The DNA for the CDR3 is TGCAGCGGATCTAGAGGGGTTCCCTACAATGAGCAGTTCTTC.

The genes are TRBV9 and TRBJ1-2; D gene unclear. CDR1 is SGDLS, CDR2 YYNGEE, per germline. This CDR3 region has 13 residues. The germline V and J ends were trimmed by 0 bases and 3 bases, with 6 bases remaining between them. CDR3 sequence: CASSVGHYYGYTF. In DNA, the CDR3 is TGTGCCAGCAGCGTAGGACACTACTATGGCTACACCTTC.

The chain has TRBV7-8 and TRBJ2-2, with 8 positions matching TRBD1. Germline V lookup: CDR1 SGHVS, CDR2 FQNEAQ. The CDR3 runs to 16 residues. V lost 5 bases and J lost 1; bases outside the gene matches: 6. The CDR3 region is CASSGRTGRNTGELFF. For the CDR3, the DNA is TGTGCCAGCAGCGGAAGGACAGGGAGGAACACCGGGGAGCTGTTTTTT.

This sequence joins TRBV29-1 and TRBJ1-1; 10 bases match TRBD1. The CDR3 consists of 12 residues. V dropped 6 bases and J dropped 5; count of bases not matched to a gene: 3. Germline CDR1 is SQVTM and CDR2 is ANQGSEA. The CDR3 loop reads CSVDRGRTEAFF. The CDR3 nucleotides read TGCAGCGTAGACAGGGGGCGGACTGAAGCTTTCTTT.